The 19 T cell receptor beta chains below were found in one sample sequenced in a study of blood T cell repertoires in COVID-19. Assay used: immunoSEQ multiplex PCR; TCRdb lists only in-frame clones, some missing. The sample has under 45,000 clones, 86% seen once. Sequenced material: peripheral blood. These receptors originate from a man aged 55 to 69 with active COVID-19.

The rearrangement links TRBV23-1 to TRBJ2-7, with 8 bases aligning to TRBD1. TRBV23-1 is given ORF status, its function remaining uncertain. J was trimmed by 6 bases and V by 2 bases; bases with no gene match: 9. The CDR3 extends over 15 amino acids. The CDR3 DNA is TGCGCCAGCAGTCAACCGACAGGGGAGGACTGCGAGCAGTACTTC. Protein: CASSQPTGEDCEQYF.

The chain carries TRBV19 and TRBJ2-1; possibly TRBD2 for D (6 bases). V lost 4 bases to trimming and J lost 0 bases, with 10 bases between them. This CDR3 contains 15 residues. CDR1 is LNHDA, CDR2 SQIVND, per germline (reference sequence). CDR3: CASSNRGTSYNEQFF. CDR3 nucleotides: TGTGCCAGTAGTAATCGGGGGACCTCCTACAATGAGCAGTTCTTC.

The chain joins TRBV4-2 to TRBJ1-3, with 11 bases lining up with TRBD1. Germline CDR1 and CDR2: LGHNA and YNFKEQ. The CDR3 spans 17 residues. The J segment lost 3 bases and the V segment lost 4 bases, leaving 8 bases of the junction unmatched. CDR3: CASSPIGQGASGNTIYF. CDR3 sequence (DNA): TGTGCCAGCAGCCCCATCGGACAGGGGGCTAGTGGAAACACCATATATTTT.

CDR3 nucleotide sequence: TGTGCCAGTAGGGAATCCGGGACTGACTACAATGAGCAGTTCTTC. Its translation: CASRESGTDYNEQFF. The gene calls are TRBV19 and TRBJ2-1, with D perhaps matching TRBD2 (6 bases). Looked up from germline, CDR1 is LNHDA and CDR2 is SQIVND (reference sequence). The CDR3 runs to 15 residues. V was pared by 6 bases and J by 3 bases, with 15 bases between.

This CDR3 is CAIRGTELYGYTF. CDR3 DNA sequence: TGTGCCATCAGGGGGACAGAACTCTATGGCTACACCTTC. This chain joins TRBV10-3 and TRBJ1-2; 7 nucleotides agree with TRBD1. CDR3 size: 13 residues. Germline trimming cut 6 bases from V and 4 bases from J; bases unmatched to any gene: 5. Germline lookup yields CDR1 ENHRY and CDR2 SYGVKD.

The chain employs TRBV6-4 and TRBJ2-1; 8 nucleotides match TRBD1. J gave up 5 bases and V 2 bases, and 2 bases lay outside the gene matches. The length of the CDR3 is 14 residues. Germline CDR1 reads MRHNA; CDR2 reads SNTAGT. CDR3 coding DNA: TGTGCCAGCAGTGACGGACAGGGTAACAATGAGCAGTTCTTC. Translation: CASSDGQGNNEQFF.

The chain links TRBV5-1 to TRBJ1-1; D is undetermined. Looked up from germline, CDR1 is SGHRS and CDR2 is YFSETQ. The ends were cut back, 3 bases at V and 4 bases at J, with 13 bases in the middle. CDR3 size: 14 residues. For the CDR3, the DNA is TGCGCCAGCAGCTCGGGAACTTCGGGCACTGAAGCTTTCTTT. Protein: CASSSGTSGTEAFF. The full variable domain, with the rest looked up from reference TRBV5-1 and TRBJ1-1, is KAGVTQTPRYLIKTRGQQVTLSCSPISGHRSVSWYQQTPGQGLQFLFEYFSETQRNKGNFPGRFSGRQFSNSRSEMNVSTLELGDSALYLCASSSGTSGTEAFFGQGTRLTVV.

The chain joins TRBV30 to TRBJ1-5; D possibly corresponds to TRBD1 (6 bases). This CDR3 is built from 14 residues. Germline V gene data show CDR1 as GTSNPN and CDR2 as SVGIG (reference sequence). Trimming took 1 base from V and 2 from J, leaving 9 bases between them. The CDR3 protein is CAWSGGQGNQPQHF. CDR3 DNA sequence: TGTGCCTGGAGTGGGGGACAAGGCAATCAGCCCCAGCATTTT.

The rearrangement uses TRBV24-1 and TRBJ1-5; 7 bases are a match to TRBD1. V lost 4 bases and J lost 0; bases outside the gene matches: 5. Germline V lookup: CDR1 KGHDR, CDR2 SFDVKD. The CDR3 is made up of 16 amino acids. CDR3 loop: CATSEPGTDSNQPQHF. The CDR3 bases are TGTGCCACCAGTGAACCCGGGACAGATAGCAATCAGCCCCAGCATTTT.

The chain uses TRBV19 and TRBJ1-4; TRBD1 matches at 7 bases. V gave up 3 bases and J gave up 5 bases; unmatched junction bases: 6. The CDR3 loop spans 15 amino acids. The germline V gene encodes CDR1 LNHDA and CDR2 SQIVND (reference sequence). The CDR3 loop is CASSIPQGPNEKLFF. CDR3 sequence (DNA): TGTGCCAGTAGTATCCCACAGGGGCCGAATGAAAAACTGTTTTTT. Full variable domain (missing parts from reference TRBV19 and TRBJ1-4): DGGITQSPKYLFRKEGQNVTLSCEQNLNHDAMYWYRQDPGQGLRLIYYSQIVNDFQKGDIAEGYSVSREKKESFPLTVTSAQKNPTAFYLCASSIPQGPNEKLFFGSGTQLSVL.

This chain links TRBV12-3 or TRBV12-4 with TRBJ2-1, with D perhaps TRBD1 (5 bases). V was trimmed by 7 bases and J by 10 bases, leaving 14 bases between them. The CDR3 contains 12 residues. This chain's CDR3 is CASTPFRGEQFF. The CDR3 bases are TGTGCCAGCACCCCCTTTAGGGGCGAGCAGTTCTTC.

The rearrangement joins TRBV2 to TRBJ2-6; maybe TRBD1 (5 bases). Trimming took 6 bases from V and 0 from J, leaving 9 bases between them. The CDR3 totals 15 residues. Germline CDR1 SNHLY, CDR2 FYNNEI. The CDR3 reads CASRTRDSGANVLTF. CDR3 DNA sequence: TGTGCCAGCAGAACCAGGGACTCTGGGGCCAACGTCCTGACTTTC.

The chain is built from TRBV3-1 (or the pseudogene TRBV3-2) and TRBJ2-7; D ambiguous. V was trimmed by 5 bases and J by 5 bases, leaving 7 bases between them. The germline V gene has CDR1 LGHDT and CDR2 YNNKEL (reference sequence). The CDR3 runs 11 residues. The CDR3 DNA is TGTGCCAGCAGCGACTTTAACGAGCAGTACTTC. Translated, it gives CASSDFNEQYF.

This chain connects TRBV5-1 to TRBJ2-2; the D gene is possibly TRBD2 (6 bases). The CDR3 has 14 amino acids. Per germline, CDR1 SGHRS and CDR2 YFSETQ. V lost 6 bases and J lost 0, with 9 bases in between. CDR3 amino acids: CASMEGTNTGELFF. The CDR3 DNA reads TGCGCCAGCATGGAGGGGACGAACACCGGGGAGCTGTTTTTT.

The genes are TRBV9 and TRBJ2-2; 11 positions match TRBD2. Per germline, CDR1 SGDLS and CDR2 YYNGEE. The CDR3 is 17 residues long. The V segment lost 4 bases and the J segment 2 bases; nucleotides outside the gene matches: 7. The CDR3 sequence: CASSLRLAGPNTGELFF. The CDR3 nucleotides are TGTGCCAGCAGCCTTCGACTAGCGGGGCCCAACACCGGGGAGCTGTTTTTT.

CDR3 nucleotides: TGTGCCAGCAGCTTGTTAGCGAACAATGAGCAGTTCTTC. Its protein product is CASSLLANNEQFF. V gene TRBV5-8 combines with J gene TRBJ2-1, with D perhaps matching TRBD2 (5 bases). V was trimmed by 1 base and J by 5 bases, leaving 7 bases between them. Per germline, CDR1 SGHTS and CDR2 YDEGEE. The CDR3 is made up of 13 amino acids. The full variable domain, rest sourced from reference TRBV5-8 and TRBJ2-1, is EAGVTQSPTHLIKTRGQQATLRCSPISGHTSVYWYQQALGLGLQFLLWYDEGEERNRGNFPPRFSGRQFPNYSSELNVNALELEDSALYLCASSLLANNEQFFGPGTRLTVL.

The rearrangement links TRBV18 to TRBJ2-7; D is uncertain. The CDR3 covers 12 residues. The V gene's germline CDR1 is KGHSH and CDR2 LQKENI. V lost 3 bases and J lost 1, with 4 bases in between. The CDR3 nucleotides read TGTGCCAGCTCACCCGGTTCCTACGAGCAGTACTTC. Residues: CASSPGSYEQYF.

The chain couples TRBV5-5 to TRBJ1-1; weak D call: TRBD1 (6 bases). Trimming stripped 4 bases from V and 2 bases from J, with 12 bases between. The CDR3 loop spans 14 amino acids. Germline V CDR1 and CDR2: SGHKS, YYEKEE (reference sequence). This CDR3 is CASSALDSNTEAFF. For the CDR3, the DNA is TGTGCCAGCAGCGCGCTGGACAGTAACACTGAAGCTTTCTTT.

The table lists this clone with a few counts. The V gene is TRBV5-1, the J gene TRBJ1-4; D is undetermined. CDR1 SGHRS and CDR2 YFSETQ come from the germline V gene. V was pared by 4 bases and J by 0 bases, with 13 bases between. The CDR3 sequence is 16 residues long. The CDR3 loop is CASSNRGQATNEKLFF. Written as DNA, the CDR3 is TGCGCCAGCAGCAATAGAGGGCAAGCAACTAATGAAAAACTGTTTTTT.